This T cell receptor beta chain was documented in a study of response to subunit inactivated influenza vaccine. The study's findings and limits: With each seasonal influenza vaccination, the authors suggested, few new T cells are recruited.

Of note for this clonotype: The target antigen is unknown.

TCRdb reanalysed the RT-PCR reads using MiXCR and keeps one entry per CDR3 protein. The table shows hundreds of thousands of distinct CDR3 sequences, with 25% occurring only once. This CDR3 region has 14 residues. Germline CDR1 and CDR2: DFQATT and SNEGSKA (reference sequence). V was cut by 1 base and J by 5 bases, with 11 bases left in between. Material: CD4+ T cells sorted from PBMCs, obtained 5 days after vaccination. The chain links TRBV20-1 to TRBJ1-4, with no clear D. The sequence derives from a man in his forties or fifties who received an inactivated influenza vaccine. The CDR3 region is CSARAREQNEKLFF. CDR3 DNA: TGCAGTGCTAGAGCGAGGGAGCAGAATGAAAAACTGTTTTTT.